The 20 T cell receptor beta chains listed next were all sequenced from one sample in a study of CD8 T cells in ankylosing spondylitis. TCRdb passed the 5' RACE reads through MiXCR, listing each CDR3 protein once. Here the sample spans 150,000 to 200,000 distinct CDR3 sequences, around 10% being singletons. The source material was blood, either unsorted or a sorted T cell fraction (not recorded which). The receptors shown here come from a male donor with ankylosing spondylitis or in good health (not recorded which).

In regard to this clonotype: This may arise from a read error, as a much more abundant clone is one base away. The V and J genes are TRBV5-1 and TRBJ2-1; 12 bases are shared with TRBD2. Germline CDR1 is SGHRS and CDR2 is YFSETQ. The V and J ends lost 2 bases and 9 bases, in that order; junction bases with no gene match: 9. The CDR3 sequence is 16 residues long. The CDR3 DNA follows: TGCGCCAGCAGCTTCGGATTGACTAGCGGGAGTTTTGAGCAGTTCTTC. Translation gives CASSFGLTSGSFEQFF.

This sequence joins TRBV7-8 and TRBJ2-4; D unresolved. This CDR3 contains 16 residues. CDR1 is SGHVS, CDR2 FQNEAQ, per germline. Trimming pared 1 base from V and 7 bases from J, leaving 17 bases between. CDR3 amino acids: CASSLEKARGFNIQYF. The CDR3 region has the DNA TGTGCCAGCAGCTTAGAGAAGGCGCGCGGCTTCAACATTCAGTACTTC.

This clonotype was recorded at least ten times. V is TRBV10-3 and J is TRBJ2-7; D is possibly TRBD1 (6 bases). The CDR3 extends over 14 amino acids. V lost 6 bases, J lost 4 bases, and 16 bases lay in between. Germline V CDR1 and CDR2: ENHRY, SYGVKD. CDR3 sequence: CAIREQGARYEQYF. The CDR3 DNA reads TGTGCCATCAGGGAACAGGGAGCGCGGTACGAGCAGTACTTC.

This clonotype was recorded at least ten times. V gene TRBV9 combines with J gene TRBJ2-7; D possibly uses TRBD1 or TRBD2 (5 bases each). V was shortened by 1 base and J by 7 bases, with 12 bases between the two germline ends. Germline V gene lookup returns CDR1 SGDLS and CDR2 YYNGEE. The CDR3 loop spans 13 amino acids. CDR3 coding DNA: TGTGCCAGCAGCGTAAGAGGGGTTGGAGAGCAGTACTTC. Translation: CASSVRGVGEQYF.

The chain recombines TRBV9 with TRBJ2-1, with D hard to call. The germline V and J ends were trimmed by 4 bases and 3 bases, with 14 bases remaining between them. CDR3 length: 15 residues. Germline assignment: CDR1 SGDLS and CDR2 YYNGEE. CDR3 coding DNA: TGTGCCAGCAGCAATACAGCCAAAGGCTACAATGAGCAGTTCTTC. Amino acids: CASSNTAKGYNEQFF.

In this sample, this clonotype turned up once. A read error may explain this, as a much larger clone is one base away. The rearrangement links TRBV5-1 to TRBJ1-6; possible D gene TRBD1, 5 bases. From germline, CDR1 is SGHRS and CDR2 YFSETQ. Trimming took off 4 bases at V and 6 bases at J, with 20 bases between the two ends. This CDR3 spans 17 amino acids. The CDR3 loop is CASSPSGGSSSNSPLHF. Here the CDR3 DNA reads TGCGCCAGCAGCCCTTCCGGGGGTTCGTCTTCTAATTCACCCCTCCACTTT.

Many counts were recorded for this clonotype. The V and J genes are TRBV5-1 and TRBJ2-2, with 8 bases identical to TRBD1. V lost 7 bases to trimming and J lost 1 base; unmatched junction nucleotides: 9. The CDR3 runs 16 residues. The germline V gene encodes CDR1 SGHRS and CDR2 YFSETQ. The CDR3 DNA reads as TGCGCCAGCGTCCCAGGGGGCCGTGGGAACACCGGGGAGCTGTTTTTT. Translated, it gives CASVPGGRGNTGELFF.

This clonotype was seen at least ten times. CDR3: CASSLPVQGTEAFF. CDR3 nucleotide sequence: TGTGCCAGCAGCCTCCCAGTTCAGGGCACTGAAGCTTTCTTT. The V gene is TRBV5-6, the J gene TRBJ1-1, with D possibly being TRBD1 (5 bases). The CDR3 runs to 14 residues. Per germline, CDR1 SGHDT and CDR2 YYEEEE. V was shortened by 4 bases and J by 4 bases, with 14 bases between the two germline ends.

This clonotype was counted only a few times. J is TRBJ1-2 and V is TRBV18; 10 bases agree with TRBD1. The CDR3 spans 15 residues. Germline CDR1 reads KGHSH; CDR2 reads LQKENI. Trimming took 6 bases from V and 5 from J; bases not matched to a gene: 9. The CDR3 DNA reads TGTGCCAGCTCGCCGGGGACAGGGGTAAATTATGGCTACACCTTC. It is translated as CASSPGTGVNYGYTF. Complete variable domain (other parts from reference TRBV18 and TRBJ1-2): NAGVMQNPRHLVRRRGQEARLRCSPMKGHSHVYWYRQLPEEGLKFMVYLQKENIIDESGMPKERFSAEFPKEGPSILRIQQVVRGDSAAYFCASSPGTGVNYGYTFGSGTRLTVV.

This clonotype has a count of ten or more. The CDR3 reads CASLEGQTSTDTQYF. DNA for the CDR3: TGCGCCAGCTTAGAGGGACAGACTAGCACAGATACGCAGTATTTT. The chain carries TRBV5-1 and TRBJ2-3; 7 bases align to TRBD1. Per germline, CDR1 SGHRS and CDR2 YFSETQ. The trim removed 7 bases at V and 0 bases at J, leaving 8 bases unmatched. The CDR3 loop spans 15 amino acids.

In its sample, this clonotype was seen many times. CDR3 residues: CSVDDRAGEKLFF. CDR3 DNA: TGCAGCGTTGATGACAGGGCTGGTGAAAAACTGTTTTTT. This chain uses TRBV29-1 with TRBJ1-4; 7 bases are shared with TRBD1. V was clipped by 3 bases and J by 7 bases; unmatched bases: 5. The CDR3 totals 13 residues. The germline CDR1 and CDR2 sequences are SQVTM and ANQGSEA.

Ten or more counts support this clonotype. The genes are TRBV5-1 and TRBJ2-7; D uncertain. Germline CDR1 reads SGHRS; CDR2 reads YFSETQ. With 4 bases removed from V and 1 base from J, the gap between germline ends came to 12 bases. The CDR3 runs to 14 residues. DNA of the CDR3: TGCGCCAGCAGCAGAGCTCCCATTTCCTACGAGCAGTACTTC. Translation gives CASSRAPISYEQYF. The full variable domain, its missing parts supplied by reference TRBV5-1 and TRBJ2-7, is KAGVTQTPRYLIKTRGQQVTLSCSPISGHRSVSWYQQTPGQGLQFLFEYFSETQRNKGNFPGRFSGRQFSNSRSEMNVSTLELGDSALYLCASSRAPISYEQYFGPGTRLTVT.

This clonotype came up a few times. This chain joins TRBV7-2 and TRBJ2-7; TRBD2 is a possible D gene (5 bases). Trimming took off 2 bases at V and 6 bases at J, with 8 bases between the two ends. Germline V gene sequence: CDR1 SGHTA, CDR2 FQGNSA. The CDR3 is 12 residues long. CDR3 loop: CASSLRGPEQYF. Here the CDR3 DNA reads TGTGCCAGCAGCTTACGGGGTCCCGAGCAGTACTTC.

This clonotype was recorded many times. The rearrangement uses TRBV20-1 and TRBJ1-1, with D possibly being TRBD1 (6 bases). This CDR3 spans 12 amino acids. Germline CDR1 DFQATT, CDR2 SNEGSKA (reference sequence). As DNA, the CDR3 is TGCAGAAGGTCCAGGGGGAACACTGAAGCTTTCTTT. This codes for CRRSRGNTEAFF.

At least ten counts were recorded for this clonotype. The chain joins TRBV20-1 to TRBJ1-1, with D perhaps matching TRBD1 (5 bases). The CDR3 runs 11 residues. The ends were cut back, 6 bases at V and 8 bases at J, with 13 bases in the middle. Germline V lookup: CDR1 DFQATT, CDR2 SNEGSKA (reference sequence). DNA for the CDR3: TGCAGTGCCCCGGACATGCTGGAAGCTTTCTTT. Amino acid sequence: CSAPDMLEAFF.

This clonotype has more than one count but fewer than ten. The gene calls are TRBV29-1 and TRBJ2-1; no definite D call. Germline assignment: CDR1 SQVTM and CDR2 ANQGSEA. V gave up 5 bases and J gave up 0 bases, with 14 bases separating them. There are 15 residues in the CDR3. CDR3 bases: TGCAGCGTTACTCGGACGGCGAGCTCCTACAATGAGCAGTTCTTC. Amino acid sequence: CSVTRTASSYNEQFF.

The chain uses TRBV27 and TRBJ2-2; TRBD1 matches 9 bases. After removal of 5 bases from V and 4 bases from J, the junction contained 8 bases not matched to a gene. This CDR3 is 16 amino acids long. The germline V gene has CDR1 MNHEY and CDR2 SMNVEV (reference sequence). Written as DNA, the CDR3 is TGTGCCAGCAGTATTAGGACAGGGGCGGGCACCGGGGAGCTGTTTTTT. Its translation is CASSIRTGAGTGELFF.

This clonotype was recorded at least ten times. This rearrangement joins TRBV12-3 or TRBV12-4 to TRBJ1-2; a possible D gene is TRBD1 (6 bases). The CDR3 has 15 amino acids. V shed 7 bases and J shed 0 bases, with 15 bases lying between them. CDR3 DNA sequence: TGTGCCAGCACCTCCCAGACAGGATCTAACTATGGCTACACCTTC. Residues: CASTSQTGSNYGYTF.

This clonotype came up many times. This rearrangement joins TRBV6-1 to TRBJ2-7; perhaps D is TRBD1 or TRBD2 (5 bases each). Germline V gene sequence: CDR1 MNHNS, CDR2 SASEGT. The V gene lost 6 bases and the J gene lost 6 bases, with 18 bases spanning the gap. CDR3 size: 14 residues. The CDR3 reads CASSHTGPRAEQYF. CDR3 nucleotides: TGTGCCAGCAGCCATACGGGACCCCGGGCCGAGCAGTACTTC.

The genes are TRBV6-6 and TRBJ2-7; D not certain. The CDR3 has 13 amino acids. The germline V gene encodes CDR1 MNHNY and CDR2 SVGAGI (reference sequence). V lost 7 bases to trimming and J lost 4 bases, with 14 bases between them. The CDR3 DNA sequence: TGTGCCAGCATGGCGCAGGAAGCGTACGAGCAGTACTTC. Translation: CASMAQEAYEQYF.